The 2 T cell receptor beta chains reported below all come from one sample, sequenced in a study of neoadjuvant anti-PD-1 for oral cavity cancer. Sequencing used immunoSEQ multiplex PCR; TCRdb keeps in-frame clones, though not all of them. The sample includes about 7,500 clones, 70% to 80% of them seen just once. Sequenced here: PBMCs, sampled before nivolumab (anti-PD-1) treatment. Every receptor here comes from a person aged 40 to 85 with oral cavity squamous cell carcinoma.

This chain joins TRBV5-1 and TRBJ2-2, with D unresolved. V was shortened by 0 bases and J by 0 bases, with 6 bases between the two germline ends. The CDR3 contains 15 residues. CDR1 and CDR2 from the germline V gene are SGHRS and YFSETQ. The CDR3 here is CASSLVTANTGELFF. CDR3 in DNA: TGCGCCAGCAGCTTGGTTACCGCGAACACCGGGGAGCTGTTTTTT.

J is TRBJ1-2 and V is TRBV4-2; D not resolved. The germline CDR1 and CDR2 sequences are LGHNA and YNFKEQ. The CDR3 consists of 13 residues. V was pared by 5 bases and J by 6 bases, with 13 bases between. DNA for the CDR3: TGTGCCAGCAGCACCGGAGTAGTGAATGGCTACACCTTC. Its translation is CASSTGVVNGYTF.